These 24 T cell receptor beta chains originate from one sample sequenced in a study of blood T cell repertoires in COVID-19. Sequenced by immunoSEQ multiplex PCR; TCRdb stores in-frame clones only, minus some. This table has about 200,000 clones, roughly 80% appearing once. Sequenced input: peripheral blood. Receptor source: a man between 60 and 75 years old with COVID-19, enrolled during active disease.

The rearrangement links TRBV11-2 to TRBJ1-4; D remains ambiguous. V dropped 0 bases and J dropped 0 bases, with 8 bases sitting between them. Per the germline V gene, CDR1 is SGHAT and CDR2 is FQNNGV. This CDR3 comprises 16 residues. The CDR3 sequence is CASSLERGATNEKLFF. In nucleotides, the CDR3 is TGTGCCAGCAGCTTAGAACGCGGTGCAACTAATGAAAAACTGTTTTTT. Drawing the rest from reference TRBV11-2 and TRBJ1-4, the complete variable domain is EAGVAQSPRYKIIEKRQSVAFWCNPISGHATLYWYQQILGQGPKLLIQFQNNGVVDDSQLPKDRFSAERLKGVDSTLKIQPAKLEDSAVYLCASSLERGATNEKLFFGSGTQLSVL.

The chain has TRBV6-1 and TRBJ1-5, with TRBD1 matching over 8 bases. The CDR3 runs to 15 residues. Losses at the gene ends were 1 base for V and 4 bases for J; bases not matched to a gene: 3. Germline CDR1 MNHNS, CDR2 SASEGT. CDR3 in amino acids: CASSEGQGMNQPQHF. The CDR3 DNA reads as TGTGCCAGCAGTGAAGGACAGGGGATGAATCAGCCCCAGCATTTT.

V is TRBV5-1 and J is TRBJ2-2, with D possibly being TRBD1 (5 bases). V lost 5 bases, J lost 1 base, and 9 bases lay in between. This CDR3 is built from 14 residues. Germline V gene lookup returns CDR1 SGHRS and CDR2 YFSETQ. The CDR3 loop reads CASSGQGNTGELFF. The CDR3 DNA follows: TGCGCCAGCAGTGGGCAGGGGAACACCGGGGAGCTGTTTTTT.

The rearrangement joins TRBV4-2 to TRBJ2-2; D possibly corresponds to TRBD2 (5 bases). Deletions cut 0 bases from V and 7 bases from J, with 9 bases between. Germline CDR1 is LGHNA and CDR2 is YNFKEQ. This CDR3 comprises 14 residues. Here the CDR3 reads CASSQDSGYGELFF. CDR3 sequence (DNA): TGTGCCAGCAGCCAAGATTCGGGATACGGGGAGCTGTTTTTT.

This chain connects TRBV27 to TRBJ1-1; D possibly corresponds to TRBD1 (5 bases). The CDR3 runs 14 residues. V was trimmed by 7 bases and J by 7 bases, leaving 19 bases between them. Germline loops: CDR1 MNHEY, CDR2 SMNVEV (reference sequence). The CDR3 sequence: CASNSRFTGNEAFF. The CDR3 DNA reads TGTGCCAGCAATTCGAGATTTACAGGCAATGAAGCTTTCTTT.

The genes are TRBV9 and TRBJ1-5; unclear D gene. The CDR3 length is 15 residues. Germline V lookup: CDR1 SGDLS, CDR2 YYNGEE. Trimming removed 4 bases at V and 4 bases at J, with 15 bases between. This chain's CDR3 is CASSPSDGRNQPQHF. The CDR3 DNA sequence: TGTGCCAGCAGCCCTTCAGATGGGAGGAATCAGCCCCAGCATTTT.

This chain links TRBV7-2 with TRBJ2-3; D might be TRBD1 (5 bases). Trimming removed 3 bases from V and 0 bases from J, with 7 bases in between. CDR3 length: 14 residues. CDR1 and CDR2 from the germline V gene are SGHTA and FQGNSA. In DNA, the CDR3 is TGTGCCAGCAGCTTCGACAGAAGCACAGATACGCAGTATTTT. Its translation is CASSFDRSTDTQYF.

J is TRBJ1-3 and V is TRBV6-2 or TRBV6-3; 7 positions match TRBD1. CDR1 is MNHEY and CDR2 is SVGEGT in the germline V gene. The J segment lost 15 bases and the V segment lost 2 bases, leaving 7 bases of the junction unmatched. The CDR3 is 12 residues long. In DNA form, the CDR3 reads TGTGCCAGCAGTTACCTTGGGACAGAGCGATATTTT. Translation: CASSYLGTERYF.

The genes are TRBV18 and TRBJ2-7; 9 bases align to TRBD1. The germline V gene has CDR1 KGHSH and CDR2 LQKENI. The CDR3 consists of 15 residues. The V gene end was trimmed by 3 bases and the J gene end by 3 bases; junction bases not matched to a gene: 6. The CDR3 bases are TGTGCCAGCTCACCTTCCGGGACAGGGCTCTACGAGCAGTACTTC. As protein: CASSPSGTGLYEQYF.

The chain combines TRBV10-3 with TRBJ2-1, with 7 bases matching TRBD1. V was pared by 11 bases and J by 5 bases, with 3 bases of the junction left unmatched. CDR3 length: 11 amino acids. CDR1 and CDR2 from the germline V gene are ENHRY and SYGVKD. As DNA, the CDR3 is TGTGCCGCCACAGGGGACAATGAGCAGTTCTTC. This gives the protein CAATGDNEQFF.

The chain's CDR3 is CASSSQTGGENTEAFF. The CDR3 nucleotides are TGTGCCAGCAGCTCACAGACAGGGGGCGAGAACACTGAAGCTTTCTTT. This chain connects TRBV7-9 to TRBJ1-1, with 10 bases matching TRBD1. The CDR3 runs 16 residues. In germline, CDR1 is SEHNR, CDR2 FQNEAQ (reference sequence). J gave up 1 base and V 4 bases, and 6 bases lay outside the gene matches.

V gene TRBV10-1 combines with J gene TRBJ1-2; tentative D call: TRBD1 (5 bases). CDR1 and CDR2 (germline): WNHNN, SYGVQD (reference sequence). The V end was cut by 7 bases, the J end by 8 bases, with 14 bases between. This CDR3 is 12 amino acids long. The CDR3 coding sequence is TGCGCCAGCACGAAAGGGGTCTTCGGCTACACCTTC. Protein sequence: CASTKGVFGYTF.

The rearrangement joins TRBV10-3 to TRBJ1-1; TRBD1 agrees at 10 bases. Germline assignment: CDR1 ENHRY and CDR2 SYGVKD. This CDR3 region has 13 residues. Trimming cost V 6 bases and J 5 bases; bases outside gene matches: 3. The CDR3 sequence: CAISVDRGTEAFF. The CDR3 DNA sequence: TGTGCCATCAGCGTGGACAGGGGGACTGAAGCTTTCTTT.

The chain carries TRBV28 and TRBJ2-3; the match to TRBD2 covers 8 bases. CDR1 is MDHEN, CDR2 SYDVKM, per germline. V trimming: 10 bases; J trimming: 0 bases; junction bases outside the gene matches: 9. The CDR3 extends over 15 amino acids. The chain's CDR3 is CATLREAGSTDTQYF. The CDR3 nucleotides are TGTGCCACCCTGCGGGAGGCCGGTAGCACAGATACGCAGTATTTT.

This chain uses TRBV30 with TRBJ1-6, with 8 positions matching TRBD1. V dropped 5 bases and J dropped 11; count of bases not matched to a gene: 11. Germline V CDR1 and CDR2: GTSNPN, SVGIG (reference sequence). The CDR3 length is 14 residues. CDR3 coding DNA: TGTGCCTGGGCGGACAGGGATACTCGGGCACCCCTCCACTTT. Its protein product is CAWADRDTRAPLHF.

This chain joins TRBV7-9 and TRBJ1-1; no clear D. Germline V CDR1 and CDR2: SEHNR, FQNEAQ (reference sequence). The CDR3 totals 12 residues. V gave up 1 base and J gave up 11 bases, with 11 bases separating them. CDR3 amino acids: CASSLDLLMAFF. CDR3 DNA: TGTGCCAGCAGCTTAGACCTATTGATGGCTTTCTTT.

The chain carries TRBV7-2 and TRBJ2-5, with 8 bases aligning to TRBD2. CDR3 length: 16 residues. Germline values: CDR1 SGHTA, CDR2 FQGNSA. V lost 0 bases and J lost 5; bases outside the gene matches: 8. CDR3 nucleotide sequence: TGTGCCAGCAGCTTAGCGGGCCTAGCGGGCCGCGAGACCCAGTACTTC. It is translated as CASSLAGLAGRETQYF.

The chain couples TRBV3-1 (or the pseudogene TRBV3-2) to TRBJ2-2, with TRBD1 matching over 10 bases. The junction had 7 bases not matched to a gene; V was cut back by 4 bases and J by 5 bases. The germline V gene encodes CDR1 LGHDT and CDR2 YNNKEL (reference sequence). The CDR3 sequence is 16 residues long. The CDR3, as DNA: TGTGCCAGCAGCCTAGTTGGACAGGGGGGGACCGGGGAGCTGTTTTTT. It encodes CASSLVGQGGTGELFF.

Here the CDR3 reads CAWRRTGGQYGYTF. The CDR3 nucleotides read TGTGCCTGGAGGAGGACAGGGGGACAATATGGCTACACCTTC. This rearrangement joins TRBV30 to TRBJ1-2; TRBD1 agrees at 10 bases. With V trimmed by 3 bases and J by 5 bases, 6 bases remained unmatched. This CDR3 spans 14 amino acids. From germline, CDR1 is GTSNPN and CDR2 SVGIG (reference sequence).

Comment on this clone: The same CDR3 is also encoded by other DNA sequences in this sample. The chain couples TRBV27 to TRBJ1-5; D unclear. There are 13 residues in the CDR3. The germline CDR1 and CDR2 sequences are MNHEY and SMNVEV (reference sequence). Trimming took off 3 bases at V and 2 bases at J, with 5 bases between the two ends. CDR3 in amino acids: CASSFGGNQPQHF. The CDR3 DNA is TGTGCCAGCAGTTTCGGAGGCAATCAGCCCCAGCATTTT.

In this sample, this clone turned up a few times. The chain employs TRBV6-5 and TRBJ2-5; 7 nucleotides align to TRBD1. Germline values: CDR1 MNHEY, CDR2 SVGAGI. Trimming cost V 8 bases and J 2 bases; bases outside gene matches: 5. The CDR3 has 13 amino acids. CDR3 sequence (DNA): TGTGCCAGCCGCTCAGGGGGTCAAGAGACCCAGTACTTC. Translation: CASRSGGQETQYF.

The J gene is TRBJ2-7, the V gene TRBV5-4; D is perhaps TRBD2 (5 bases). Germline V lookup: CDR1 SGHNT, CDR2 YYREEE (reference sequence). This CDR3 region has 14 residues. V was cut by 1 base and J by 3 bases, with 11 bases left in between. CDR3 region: CASSLSRGYYEQYF. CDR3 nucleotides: TGTGCCAGCAGCTTGAGCCGGGGATACTACGAGCAGTACTTC.

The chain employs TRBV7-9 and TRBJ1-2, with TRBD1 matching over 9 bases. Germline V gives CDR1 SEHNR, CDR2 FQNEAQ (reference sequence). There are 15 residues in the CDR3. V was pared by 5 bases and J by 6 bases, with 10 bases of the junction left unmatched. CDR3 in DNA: TGTGCCAGCAGCCCCGGAGCACAGGGGGCTGATGGCTACACCTTC. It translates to CASSPGAQGADGYTF.

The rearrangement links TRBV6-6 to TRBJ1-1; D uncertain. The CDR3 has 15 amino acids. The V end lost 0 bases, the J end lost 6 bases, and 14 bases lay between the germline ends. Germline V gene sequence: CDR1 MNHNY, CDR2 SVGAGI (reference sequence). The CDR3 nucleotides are TGTGCCAGCAGTTACTCGAACCGGCCCCGGGCTGAAGCTTTCTTT. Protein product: CASSYSNRPRAEAFF.